This record looks at one T cell receptor beta chain sequence and its context. The V end lost 7 bases, the J end lost 2 bases, and 14 bases lay between the germline ends. Germline CDR1 and CDR2: MDHEN and SYDVKM. The CDR3 totals 14 residues. The record originates from a study of OX40 agonist ivuxolimab in advanced cancers. Generated by immunoSEQ multiplex PCR, the TCRdb table keeps only in-frame clones and is missing some. The sample includes about 31,000 clones, roughly nine tenths of them seen just once. This chain connects TRBV28 to TRBJ2-5; D call uncertain. The source was CD4+ or CD8+ T cells sorted from blood, collected in a trial of the OX40 agonist ivuxolimab. The source is an adult with an advanced solid tumor such as melanoma, head and neck, liver or kidney cancer. CDR3 DNA: TGTGCCAGCATAGGGCGGATTGATCAAGAGACCCAGTACTTC. It codes for CASIGRIDQETQYF.